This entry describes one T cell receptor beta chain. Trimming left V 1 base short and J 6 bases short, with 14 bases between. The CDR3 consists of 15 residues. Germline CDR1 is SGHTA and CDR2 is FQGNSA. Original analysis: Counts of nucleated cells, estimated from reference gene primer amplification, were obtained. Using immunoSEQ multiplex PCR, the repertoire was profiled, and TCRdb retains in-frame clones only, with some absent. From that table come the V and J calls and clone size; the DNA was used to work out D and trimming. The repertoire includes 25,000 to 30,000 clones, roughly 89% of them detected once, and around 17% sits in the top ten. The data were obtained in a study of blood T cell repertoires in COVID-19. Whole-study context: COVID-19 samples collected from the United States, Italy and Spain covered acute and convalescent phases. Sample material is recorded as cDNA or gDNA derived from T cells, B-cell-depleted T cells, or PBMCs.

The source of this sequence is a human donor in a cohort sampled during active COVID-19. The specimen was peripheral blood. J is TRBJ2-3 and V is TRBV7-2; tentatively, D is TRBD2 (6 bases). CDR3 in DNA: TGTGCCAGCAGCTTAGGGTCACGGGGGACCGATACGCAGTATTTT. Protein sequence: CASSLGSRGTDTQYF.